This T cell receptor (beta chain) was observed in a study of T cells in Graves' hyperthyroidism and ophthalmopathy. Study information: Prior to any treatment, at the point of initial diagnosis, peripheral blood was collected.

The CDR3 sequence is 12 residues long. V lost 6 bases and J 5 bases, leaving 8 bases between the germline ends. RNA transcripts gave rise to amplified TCR beta CDR3 regions. HTBI primers were employed in a first-round RT-PCR of the TCR CDR3. MiXCR was run by TCRdb on the multiplex PCR reads, yielding one entry per CDR3 protein. The table records more than 300,000 distinct CDR3 sequences, about 15% of them present only once. This clonotype was detected ten times or more. The blood sample was taken at first hyperthyroidism diagnosis, before any ophthalmopathy symptoms. This sequence originates from a woman aged 25-40 years with Graves' hyperthyroidism that later progressed to Graves' ophthalmopathy. V usage is TRBV12-3 or TRBV12-4 and J usage is TRBJ2-1; no firm D call. The sequencing sample was made of blood. The CDR3 DNA reads as TGTGCCAGCAGCTCCGACCACAATGAGCAGTTCTTC. Amino acid sequence: CASSSDHNEQFF.